These 27 T cell receptor beta chains came from one sample sequenced in a study of identical twins. Using its own MiXCR run on the 5' RACE reads, TCRdb lists one record per CDR3 protein. The sample contains fewer than 800,000 distinct CDR3 sequences, about 7.1% of which appear only once. In addition, the sample was reused for a study of yellow fever vaccine responses in identical twins.

Sequenced input: PBMCs. The receptors were gathered from a woman between 18 and 29 years old in good health.

This clonotype appeared a few times. The chain joins TRBV7-9 to TRBJ2-1, with D possibly being TRBD1 or TRBD2 (7 bases each). Trimming removed 5 bases from V and 8 bases from J, with 16 bases in between. CDR1 SEHNR and CDR2 FQNEAQ come from the germline V gene (reference sequence). This CDR3 has 14 amino acids. In DNA form, the CDR3 reads TGTGCCAGCAGCCACAGGGGAGGGATGGATGAGCAGTTCTTC. Translation: CASSHRGGMDEQFF.

This clonotype was observed many times. The chain recombines TRBV20-1 with TRBJ1-3; TRBD1 matches 9 bases. With V trimmed by 6 bases and J by 0 bases, 6 bases remained unmatched. The CDR3 spans 15 residues. In germline, CDR1 is DFQATT, CDR2 SNEGSKA (reference sequence). CDR3 amino acids: CSAVDRGRSGNTIYF. For the CDR3, the DNA is TGCAGTGCCGTGGACAGGGGCCGCTCTGGAAACACCATATATTTT.

The J gene is TRBJ2-5, the V gene TRBV10-3; D is possibly TRBD1 or TRBD2 (5 bases each). Trimming took off 6 bases at V and 2 bases at J, with 10 bases between the two ends. This CDR3 comprises 13 residues. CDR1 is ENHRY, CDR2 SYGVKD, per germline. The CDR3 spells CAISSWGQETQYF. The DNA of the CDR3 is TGTGCCATCAGCTCGTGGGGGCAAGAGACCCAGTACTTC.

The gene calls are TRBV3-1 and TRBJ1-4; 8 positions match TRBD1. CDR3 size: 15 residues. The germline V gene encodes CDR1 LGHDT and CDR2 YNNKEL (reference sequence). With V trimmed by 3 bases and J by 5 bases, 5 bases remained unmatched. The DNA for the CDR3 is TGTGCCAGCAGCCATCAGACAGGGGTAAATGAAAAACTGTTTTTT. This gives the protein CASSHQTGVNEKLFF.

This clonotype was observed a few times. V and J are TRBV29-1 and TRBJ2-1; D is undetermined. Trimming took off 1 base at V and 2 bases at J, with 12 bases between the two ends. Germline lookup yields CDR1 SQVTM and CDR2 ANQGSEA. The CDR3 has 15 residues. CDR3 nucleotides: TGCAGCGTTGAAGGTGGTGGATCTACCTACAATGAGCAGTTCTTC. Amino acid sequence: CSVEGGGSTYNEQFF.

The V call is TRBV18, the J call TRBJ2-4; TRBD1 might be the D (5 bases). Germline V gene lookup returns CDR1 KGHSH and CDR2 LQKENI. The CDR3 spans 14 residues. V lost 3 bases, J lost 7 bases, and 13 bases lay in between. This chain's CDR3 is CASSPPAQGNIQYF. CDR3 DNA sequence: TGTGCCAGCTCACCGCCAGCGCAGGGTAACATTCAGTACTTC.

The chain has TRBV12-3 or TRBV12-4 and TRBJ2-7, with D possibly TRBD2 on 6 matching bases. This CDR3 is 14 amino acids long. The V end lost 6 bases, the J end lost 6 bases, and 18 bases lay between the germline ends. The CDR3: CASSNRESSGEQYF. CDR3 nucleotides: TGTGCCAGCAGCAACCGGGAGTCAAGCGGCGAGCAGTACTTC.

This clonotype has just a few counts. This chain connects TRBV5-1 to TRBJ2-4; TRBD1 matches 8 bases. Trimming took 0 bases from V and 8 from J; bases not matched to a gene: 10. CDR1 is SGHRS, CDR2 YFSETQ, per germline. The CDR3 is 16 amino acids. CDR3 region: CASSLGGPQGADIQYF. In DNA form, the CDR3 reads TGCGCCAGCAGCTTGGGGGGACCGCAGGGGGCTGACATTCAGTACTTC.

The chain links TRBV28 to TRBJ1-6; 10 nucleotides match TRBD1. With V trimmed by 5 bases and J by 10 bases, 5 bases remained unmatched. Per the germline V gene, CDR1 is MDHEN and CDR2 is SYDVKM. The CDR3 runs 14 residues. CDR3 region: CASSPPDRGSPLHF. The CDR3 DNA sequence: TGTGCCAGCAGTCCCCCGGACAGGGGGTCACCCCTCCACTTT.

This clonotype was recorded a few times. This sequence joins TRBV12-3 or TRBV12-4 and TRBJ2-6; perhaps TRBD2 as D (7 bases). V gave up 2 bases and J gave up 0 bases, with 11 bases separating them. The CDR3 length is 17 residues. CDR3 residues: CASSLRGGASGANVLTF. As DNA, the CDR3 is TGTGCCAGCAGTTTAAGGGGGGGGGCCTCTGGGGCCAACGTCCTGACTTTC.

This CDR3 is CSASRGRSYEQYF. CDR3 coding DNA: TGCAGCGCATCGAGGGGCAGGTCTTACGAGCAGTACTTC. The chain carries TRBV29-1 and TRBJ2-7; D may match TRBD1 or TRBD2 (5 bases each). The CDR3 runs 13 residues. The V gene lost 7 bases and the J gene lost 4 bases, with 17 bases spanning the gap. Germline assignment: CDR1 SQVTM and CDR2 ANQGSEA.

There are a few counts of this clonotype. V usage is TRBV14 and J usage is TRBJ2-1; 9 positions match TRBD2. After removal of 0 bases from V and 5 bases from J, the junction contained 5 bases not matched to a gene. CDR3 length: 16 residues. Germline V gives CDR1 SGHDN, CDR2 FVKESK. The CDR3 reads CASSQDLGTSHNEQFF. Written as DNA, the CDR3 is TGTGCCAGCAGCCAAGATCTTGGGACTAGCCACAATGAGCAGTTCTTC.

The chain uses TRBV29-1 and TRBJ1-3; D gene ambiguous. V lost 5 bases and J lost 0, with 14 bases in between. The CDR3 has 15 amino acids. Germline-derived CDR1 and CDR2 are SQVTM and ANQGSEA. The CDR3 DNA reads TGCAGCGTTTCGTATGGCAGAGCCTCTGGAAACACCATATATTTT. Protein sequence: CSVSYGRASGNTIYF.

This clonotype was observed a few times. The chain employs TRBV10-3 and TRBJ1-1; maybe TRBD1 (5 bases). Trimming shortened V by 10 bases and J by 2 bases, and 11 bases separated the two germline ends. This CDR3 spans 12 amino acids. CDR1 and CDR2 from the germline V gene are ENHRY and SYGVKD. DNA of the CDR3: TGTGCCACCCGGGACCATAACACTGAAGCTTTCTTT. Translating it yields CATRDHNTEAFF.

This clonotype was detected only once. V is TRBV3-1 and J is TRBJ1-2; 7 bases are shared with TRBD1. CDR3 length: 15 amino acids. Germline values: CDR1 LGHDT, CDR2 YNNKEL (reference sequence). V dropped 11 bases and J dropped 2; count of bases not matched to a gene: 14. In DNA, the CDR3 is TGTGCCTGCTCCCAAGTCCCGGACAGGAACTATGGCTACACCTTC. Its protein product is CACSQVPDRNYGYTF.

This clonotype has a single count. This chain links TRBV24-1 with TRBJ2-1, with D perhaps matching TRBD1 or TRBD2 (5 bases each). The CDR3 has 14 residues. Germline CDR1 is KGHDR and CDR2 is SFDVKD. The ends were cut back, 12 bases at V and 7 bases at J, with 21 bases in the middle. DNA for the CDR3: TGTGCCGTCAATTCCGGGACCTCAGGAAATGAGCAGTTCTTC. Amino acids: CAVNSGTSGNEQFF.

This chain uses TRBV24-1 with TRBJ2-1, with 9 bases that match TRBD1. The CDR3 runs to 16 residues. CDR1 and CDR2 (germline): KGHDR, SFDVKD. V lost 4 bases and J lost 6; bases outside the gene matches: 9. CDR3 coding DNA: TGTGCCACCAGTGACCCCGGCACAGGGGGCCGCAATGAGCAGTTCTTC. Translated, it gives CATSDPGTGGRNEQFF.

This clonotype was seen a few times. This rearrangement joins TRBV20-1 to TRBJ2-3, with D perhaps given as TRBD1 or TRBD2 (5 bases each). This CDR3 is built from 15 residues. Looked up from germline, CDR1 is DFQATT and CDR2 is SNEGSKA (reference sequence). The V end lost 5 bases, the J end lost 2 bases, and 17 bases lay between the germline ends. The CDR3 loop is CSAGARTGNTDTQYF. Here the CDR3 DNA reads TGCAGTGCTGGGGCACGGACTGGGAACACAGATACGCAGTATTTT.

This clonotype was seen a handful of times. This chain joins TRBV25-1 and TRBJ1-4; TRBD1 might be the D (5 bases). CDR1 MGHDK and CDR2 SYGVNS come from the germline V gene. Deletions cut 3 bases from V and 8 bases from J, with 13 bases between. The CDR3 consists of 14 residues. The DNA of the CDR3 is TGTGCCAGCAGTGACGGCAGGGTTAGCGAAAAACTGTTTTTT. This encodes CASSDGRVSEKLFF.

In this sample, this clonotype turned up many times. V is TRBV12-3 or TRBV12-4 and J is TRBJ1-5; 7 bases are shared with TRBD1. The junction had 5 bases not matched to a gene; V was cut back by 5 bases and J by 4 bases. This CDR3 is built from 14 residues. CDR3 in amino acids: CASSTRTGNQPQHF. The CDR3, as DNA: TGTGCCAGCAGTACTCGGACAGGAAATCAGCCCCAGCATTTT.

Only a few counts were recorded for this clonotype. The chain recombines TRBV12-3 or TRBV12-4 with TRBJ2-2, with 10 bases lining up with TRBD1. CDR3 length: 15 residues. Trimming cost V 7 bases and J 7 bases; bases outside gene matches: 9. DNA for the CDR3: TGTGCCAGCAACCTGGGACAGGGGATTTTCGGGGAGCTGTTTTTT. Translated, it gives CASNLGQGIFGELFF.

This clonotype was counted at least ten times. This chain uses TRBV7-2 with TRBJ2-2; D is undetermined. The V end was cut by 5 bases, the J end by 3 bases, with 19 bases between. The CDR3 length is 17 residues. CDR1 and CDR2 from the germline V gene are SGHTA and FQGNSA. The CDR3 nucleotides are TGTGCCAGCAGCGACCCCTTAGCAAAGGCATACACCGGGGAGCTGTTTTTT. Its translation: CASSDPLAKAYTGELFF.

This clonotype was found many times. The chain has TRBV12-3 or TRBV12-4 and TRBJ2-3; possible D gene TRBD1, 5 bases. CDR3 length: 14 residues. The V gene lost 6 bases and the J gene lost 0 bases, with 10 bases spanning the gap. CDR3 DNA: TGTGCCAGCAGCCCCCGACAGAGCACAGATACGCAGTATTTT. Protein: CASSPRQSTDTQYF.

In this sample, this clonotype turned up a few times. The CDR3 nucleotides read TGTGCCAGCCGATCTATCGCGGGGATACCCTACAATGAGCAGTTCTTC. Amino acids: CASRSIAGIPYNEQFF. The rearrangement joins TRBV11-2 to TRBJ2-1, with D possibly TRBD2 on 6 matching bases. Germline lookup yields CDR1 SGHAT and CDR2 FQNNGV. The CDR3 spans 16 residues. With 8 bases removed from V and 2 bases from J, the gap between germline ends came to 19 bases.

V is TRBV9 and J is TRBJ2-3, with 7 positions matching TRBD2. The CDR3 covers 16 residues. The V gene end was trimmed by 3 bases and the J gene end by 4 bases; junction bases not matched to a gene: 11. CDR1 and CDR2 (germline): SGDLS, YYNGEE. CDR3 amino acids: CASSAERTSLADTQYF. The CDR3 DNA reads as TGTGCCAGCAGCGCCGAACGGACTAGTCTGGCAGATACGCAGTATTTT. Combining the CDR3 with reference TRBV9 and TRBJ2-3 gives the whole variable domain DSGVTQTPKHLITATGQRVTLRCSPRSGDLSVYWYQQSLDQGLQFLIQYYNGEERAKGNILERFSAQQFPDLHSELNLSSLELGDSALYFCASSAERTSLADTQYFGPGTRLTVL.

This clonotype was counted a few times. The J gene is TRBJ2-1, the V gene TRBV28, with TRBD1 matching over 8 bases. CDR1 MDHEN and CDR2 SYDVKM come from the germline V gene. CDR3 length: 17 amino acids. V trimming: 1 base; J trimming: 9 bases; junction bases outside the gene matches: 14. CDR3 coding DNA: TGTGCCAGCAGTTTATTAGCGAGGACAGGGTGGGATGTTGAGCAGTTCTTC. It codes for CASSLLARTGWDVEQFF.

The chain uses TRBV24-1 and TRBJ2-2; 10 bases map to TRBD1. The germline V gene has CDR1 KGHDR and CDR2 SFDVKD. The CDR3 extends over 15 amino acids. The trim removed 9 bases at V and 1 base at J, leaving 4 bases unmatched. Written as DNA, the CDR3 is TGTGCCACCGAAGGGACAGGGGTGAACACCGGGGAGCTGTTTTTT. Its translation is CATEGTGVNTGELFF.